This T cell receptor beta chain was profiled in a study of cytomegalovirus exposure and HLA in healthy donors. As to this clone: The antigen is unknown.

Study conclusions and caveats: The study flagged some 180 TCR beta chains as cytomegalovirus-associated.

PCR used 60 Vbeta primers and 13 Jbeta primers. Data came from immunoSEQ multiplex PCR; TCRdb stores just in-frame clones and leaves some out. The data show roughly 180,000 clones, about 73% seen once. The origin of this receptor is a woman aged 50 to 65 in good health and CMV-seropositive. Sequencing was performed on PBMCs.

CDR3 coding DNA: TGTGCCGTTCAGGGGGGTCTCGGTTCACCCCTCCACTTT. As protein: CAVQGGLGSPLHF. The chain carries TRBV5-4 and TRBJ1-6; TRBD1 matches at 7 bases. CDR1 and CDR2 from the germline V gene are SGHNT and YYREEE (reference sequence). V shed 10 bases, J shed 9 bases, and the junction held 10 bases outside the gene matches. The CDR3 loop spans 13 amino acids.